This entry features one T cell receptor beta chain sequence. Its antigen is not known. The data were obtained in a study of OX40 agonist ivuxolimab in advanced cancers. Study information: An agonistic human IgG2 monoclonal antibody against OX40 (CD134) was given. Under the entry rules, prior anti-PD-1, anti-PD-L1 or anti-CTLA-4 therapy was allowed, and around 40% had some. Partial responses were achieved by three patients, one with hepatocellular carcinoma and two with cutaneous melanoma.

Trimming took 8 bases from V and 5 from J, leaving 7 bases between them. This CDR3 is 11 amino acids long. Germline V CDR1 and CDR2: MNHEY, SMNVEV (reference sequence). Sequenced by immunoSEQ multiplex PCR; TCRdb stores in-frame clones only, minus some. The sample holds 43,000 or so clones, over 60% seen once. Whole-study findings and limits: Clonal expansion in partial responders at 0.1-3.0 mg/kg ranked among the lowest.

The starting material was CD4+ or CD8+ T cells sorted from blood, obtained in a trial of the OX40 agonist ivuxolimab. The origin of this receptor is an adult with an advanced solid tumor such as melanoma, head and neck, liver or kidney cancer. The chain joins TRBV27 to TRBJ2-1; D gene uncertain. The CDR3 DNA is TGTGCCAGCCGCAAAAACAATGAGCAGTTCTTC. Amino acids: CASRKNNEQFF.